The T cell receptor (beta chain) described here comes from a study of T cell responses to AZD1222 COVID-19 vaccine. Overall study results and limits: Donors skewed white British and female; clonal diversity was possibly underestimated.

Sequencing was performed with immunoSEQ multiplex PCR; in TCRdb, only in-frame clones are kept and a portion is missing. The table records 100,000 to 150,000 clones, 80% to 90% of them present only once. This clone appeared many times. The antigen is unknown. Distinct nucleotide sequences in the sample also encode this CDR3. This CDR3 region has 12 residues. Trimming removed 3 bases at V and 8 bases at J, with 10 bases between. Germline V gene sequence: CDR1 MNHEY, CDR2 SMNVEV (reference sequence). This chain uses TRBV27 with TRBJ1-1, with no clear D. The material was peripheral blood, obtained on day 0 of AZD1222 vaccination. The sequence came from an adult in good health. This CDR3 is CASSLGGREAFF. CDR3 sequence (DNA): TGTGCCAGCAGTTTGGGCGGGAGGGAAGCTTTCTTT.